This T cell receptor (beta chain) was recorded in a study of cytomegalovirus exposure and HLA in healthy donors. CDR1 is MNHEY, CDR2 SMNVEV, per germline (reference sequence). The V end was cut by 0 bases, the J end by 4 bases, with 13 bases between. This CDR3 spans 16 amino acids. Assay: immunoSEQ multiplex PCR; the TCRdb copy retains only in-frame clones and omits some. The table lists around 190,000 clones, 85% of them singletons. Sequencing was performed on PBMCs. J is TRBJ2-1 and V is TRBV27, with D unclear. The receptor was isolated from a man between 18 and 35 years old in good health and CMV-seropositive. The DNA for the CDR3 is TGTGCCAGCAGTTTATCCCGTTCGAGGCTGTACAATGAGCAGTTCTTC. It encodes CASSLSRSRLYNEQFF.